The TCR beta chain described here comes from a study of regulatory and conventional T cells in breast cancer (dated by TCRdb to between 2014 and 2017). Regarding this clonotype: Its antigen is unknown. Base qualities were left out, and no much larger clone turns up one base away.

The CDR1 and CDR2 encoded by the germline V gene are SGHTA and FQGNSA. The CDR3 measures 15 amino acids from cysteine to phenylalanine. Only CDR3 DNA remains: 45 bases, in frame from the first base. V is trimmed back by 5 bases and J by 4 bases, and the junction contains 9 bases that no gene match accounts for. Libraries were made using PCR. Sequencing relied on an Illumina MiSeq. Starting from the raw public reads, TCRdb applied fastp trimming at Q25, assembled clones with MiXCR and retained in-frame beta chains. Each record represents a unique CDR3 protein, reported with the most common genes and DNA among its rows. A total of about 10,000 distinct CDR3 sequences appear in this sample, about 34% of them only once. In total, the top ten clones hold approximately 5.6% of the sample.

Sequencing was carried out using conventional T cells from blood. This sequence was found in a male donor in good health. The chain uses TRBV7-2 and TRBJ1-2; a stretch of 8 junction bases matches TRBD1. The DNA sequence reads TGTGCCAGCAGCGCCTCGGGACAGGCAGTCTATGGCTACACCTTC. Its amino acids are CASSASGQAVYGYTF.